The clone carrying this T cell receptor (beta chain) has at least ten counts. Via MiXCR, TCRdb re-called the 5' RACE reads, giving one row per CDR3 protein. The sample holds around 98,000 distinct CDR3 sequences, roughly 15% seen once. Germline V gene sequence: CDR1 SGHTA, CDR2 FQGNSA. Trimming cost V 5 bases and J 3 bases, with 17 bases left between them. The CDR3 loop spans 16 amino acids. The sample comes from a study of T cells of healthy individuals. The receptor's source is a human donor in good health. The V gene is TRBV7-2, the J gene TRBJ1-5; D is unclear. The CDR3 is CASSEAAWPDNQPQHF. CDR3 in DNA: TGTGCCAGCAGCGAGGCGGCGTGGCCTGACAATCAGCCCCAGCATTTT.